These 26 T cell receptor beta chains originate from one sample sequenced in a study of immune characterization of retroperitoneal liposarcoma. Via MiXCR, TCRdb re-called the PCR reads, giving one row per CDR3 protein. The sample has approximately 11,000 distinct CDR3 sequences; 20% to 25% are singletons. Sequencing input: blood. Source of these receptors: a female donor with retroperitoneal liposarcoma.

This clonotype rates as medium-sized (0.01 to 0.1%). CDR3 region: CASSYGQGAYNEQFF. As DNA, the CDR3 is TGTGCCAGCAGTTACGGGCAGGGCGCTTACAATGAGCAGTTCTTC. This chain uses TRBV6-5 with TRBJ2-1, with a weak D call TRBD1 (5 bases). CDR3 length: 15 residues. Trimming pared 2 bases from V and 4 bases from J, leaving 12 bases between. Per germline, CDR1 MNHEY and CDR2 SVGAGI.

In this sample, this clonotype is medium-sized. The gene calls are TRBV6-1 and TRBJ2-5; D unresolved. This CDR3 region has 13 residues. V was shortened by 11 bases and J by 3 bases, with 16 bases between the two germline ends. Germline-derived CDR1 and CDR2 are MNHNS and SASEGT. CDR3 region: CASQIGVEETQYF. Written as DNA, the CDR3 is TGTGCCTCCCAAATTGGGGTGGAAGAGACCCAGTACTTC.

Concerning this clonotype: This may stem from a read error, because a much larger clone lies one nucleotide away. The chain has TRBV12-3 or TRBV12-4 and TRBJ2-1; D gene uncertain. V lost 4 bases to trimming and J lost 10 bases, with 17 bases between them. This CDR3 has 14 amino acids. The CDR3 loop reads CASSSSLYSYEQFF. In nucleotides, the CDR3 is TGTGCCAGCAGTTCAAGTCTGTACTCCTACGAGCAGTTCTTC.

Relative to its sample, this clonotype is medium-sized. J is TRBJ2-5 and V is TRBV6-1, with a weak D call TRBD2 (6 bases). The CDR3 is made up of 15 amino acids. V was clipped by 5 bases and J by 4 bases, with 17 bases between them. The germline CDR1 and CDR2 sequences are MNHNS and SASEGT. The CDR3 here is CASSSPAGGSETQYF. The DNA of the CDR3 is TGTGCCAGCAGTTCCCCCGCCGGGGGTTCAGAGACCCAGTACTTC.

This clonotype was picked up many times. This chain links TRBV11-2 with TRBJ2-5; TRBD1 matches 10 bases. The better agreement between TRBJ2-7 and the DNA end casts doubt on the J call. This CDR3 comprises 15 residues. Germline V gene data show CDR1 as SGHAT and CDR2 as FQNNGV. For the CDR3, the DNA is TGTGCCAGCAGCTCCCCGGGACAGGGGATCTACGAGCAGTACTTC. It is translated as CASSSPGQGIYEQYF.

This clonotype is labeled as medium-sized. The chain couples TRBV6-1 to TRBJ2-1; D is uncertain. V was trimmed by 7 bases and J by 8 bases, leaving 18 bases between them. The germline V gene encodes CDR1 MNHNS and CDR2 SASEGT. This CDR3 comprises 14 residues. The CDR3 spells CASTRRGPNYEQFF. DNA of the CDR3: TGTGCCAGCACCCGGCGCGGCCCTAACTATGAGCAGTTCTTC.

This chain connects TRBV11-1 to TRBJ2-5; weak D call: TRBD2 (6 bases). CDR1 is SGHAT and CDR2 is FQDESV in the germline V gene (reference sequence). The V end lost 5 bases, the J end lost 1 base, and 11 bases lay between the germline ends. This CDR3 comprises 14 residues. The CDR3 loop reads CASSPPGSQETQYF. In DNA, the CDR3 is TGTGCCAGCAGCCCTCCCGGGAGCCAAGAGACCCAGTACTTC.

V gene TRBV27 combines with J gene TRBJ2-3; 10 bases are a match to TRBD2. The V gene's germline CDR1 is MNHEY and CDR2 SMNVEV (reference sequence). V trimming: 8 bases; J trimming: 1 base; junction bases outside the gene matches: 6. This CDR3 spans 15 amino acids. CDR3 amino acids: CASARLAGGTDTQYF. CDR3 sequence (DNA): TGTGCCAGCGCCCGACTAGCGGGCGGCACAGATACGCAGTATTTT.

About this clonotype itself: A junction boundary mismatches the germline segment, possibly from a read error. CDR3 sequence (DNA): TGCGCCAGCATGGGGCCAGCACAGGGTGGAGGTACGCAGTATTTC. Its translation is CASMGPAQGGGTQYF. J is TRBJ2-3 and V is TRBV10-2; D is possibly TRBD1 (6 bases). The CDR3 loop spans 15 amino acids. Germline V gene data show CDR1 as WSHSY and CDR2 as SAAADI.

By share, this clonotype ranks as medium-sized (0.01 to 0.1%). The chain links TRBV12-3 or TRBV12-4 to TRBJ2-1; a weak D match, TRBD1 (7 bases). Trimming took off 3 bases at V and 4 bases at J, with 13 bases between the two ends. This CDR3 comprises 15 residues. CDR3 residues: CASSFGQAGYNEQFF. CDR3 in DNA: TGTGCCAGCAGTTTCGGACAGGCGGGGTACAATGAGCAGTTCTTC.

The chain couples TRBV12-3 or TRBV12-4 to TRBJ1-2; D unclear. Trimming left V 3 bases short and J 7 bases short, with 15 bases between. The CDR3 has 14 residues. CDR3 nucleotide sequence: TGTGCCAGCAGTTTCAGCCTCAGGTCAGGTGGCTACACCTTC. Amino acids: CASSFSLRSGGYTF.

This clonotype is categorized as medium-sized. J is TRBJ2-2 and V is TRBV11-3; no firm D call. Germline V lookup: CDR1 SGHNT, CDR2 YENEEA. This CDR3 region has 14 residues. Deletions cut 7 bases from V and 5 bases from J, with 14 bases between. As DNA, the CDR3 is TGTGCCAGCAACAAAGGGTTACAGACCGGGGAGCTGTTTTTT. Translation gives CASNKGLQTGELFF.

This clonotype rates as medium-sized. This chain uses TRBV12-3 or TRBV12-4 with TRBJ2-5; 8 positions agree with TRBD2. J gave up 5 bases and V 2 bases, and 7 bases lay outside the gene matches. The CDR3 contains 15 residues. The DNA for the CDR3 is TGTGCCAGCAGTTTAAGGGCTAGCGGGTTGGAGACCCAGTACTTC. Protein sequence: CASSLRASGLETQYF.

This clonotype was counted at least ten times. The chain is built from TRBV27 and TRBJ2-1; 8 bases fit TRBD2. The CDR3 totals 14 residues. After removal of 6 bases from V and 3 bases from J, the junction contained 4 bases not matched to a gene. Germline V CDR1 and CDR2: MNHEY, SMNVEV (reference sequence). The CDR3 region has the DNA TGTGCCAGCAGACGGACTAGCAACTACAATGAGCAGTTCTTC. Protein product: CASRRTSNYNEQFF.

This clonotype was observed a few times. This chain uses TRBV7-2 with TRBJ2-5; D uncertain. The CDR3 loop spans 15 amino acids. CDR1 SGHTA and CDR2 FQGNSA come from the germline V gene. V was cut by 5 bases and J by 4 bases, with 17 bases left in between. The CDR3 reads CASSGELGVGETQYF. For the CDR3, the DNA is TGTGCCAGCAGCGGCGAGCTGGGTGTGGGAGAGACCCAGTACTTC.

The chain couples TRBV12-3 or TRBV12-4 to TRBJ2-5, with TRBD1 matching 9 bases. The junction had 3 bases not matched to a gene; V was cut back by 6 bases and J by 4 bases. The CDR3 spans 13 residues. The CDR3 nucleotides read TGTGCCAGCAGGGCGGACAGGGGAGAGACCCAGTACTTC. Its protein product is CASRADRGETQYF.

This clonotype was counted between two and nine times. The chain has TRBV4-1 and TRBJ1-2, with TRBD1 as a possible D gene (5 bases). CDR1 is MGHRA, CDR2 YSYEKL, per germline. The CDR3 spans 17 residues. V was clipped by 0 bases and J by 3 bases, with 17 bases between them. The CDR3 DNA reads as TGCGCCAGCAGCCAAGACTCTCATGTTTCCAGGGACTATGGCTACACCTTC. Translated, it gives CASSQDSHVSRDYGYTF.

This clonotype was seen a few times. As DNA, the CDR3 is TGTGCCAGCCCAAGGGACAAAACTAGCACAGATACGCAGTATTTT. It specifies CASPRDKTSTDTQYF. The V call is TRBV18, the J call TRBJ2-3, with D possibly TRBD1 on 6 matching bases. The CDR3 covers 15 residues. Germline V CDR1 and CDR2: KGHSH, LQKENI. Deletions cut 8 bases from V and 0 bases from J, with 15 bases between.

This sequence joins TRBV12-3 or TRBV12-4 and TRBJ2-3; D is unclear. The ends were cut back, 5 bases at V and 3 bases at J, with 12 bases in the middle. The CDR3 is 14 amino acids. The CDR3: CASSPVFETDTQYF. The CDR3 nucleotides are TGTGCCAGCAGTCCTGTGTTTGAGACAGATACGCAGTATTTT.

This clonotype was seen at least ten times. The rearrangement links TRBV6-1 to TRBJ1-1; no clear D. V was cut by 7 bases and J by 1 base, with 7 bases left in between. The germline V gene encodes CDR1 MNHNS and CDR2 SASEGT. This CDR3 has 12 residues. Here the CDR3 reads CASTRQNTEAFF. The CDR3, as DNA: TGTGCCAGCACCAGGCAGAACACTGAAGCTTTCTTT.

This clonotype is labeled medium-sized. The chain carries TRBV11-3 and TRBJ2-1; D is uncertain. The V gene's germline CDR1 is SGHNT and CDR2 YENEEA. The CDR3 length is 13 residues. V lost 5 bases to trimming and J lost 9 bases, with 14 bases between them. The CDR3 protein is CASSPQDGSEQFF. DNA of the CDR3: TGTGCCAGCAGCCCCCAGGATGGCAGTGAGCAGTTCTTC. The whole variable domain, remainder taken from reference TRBV11-3 and TRBJ2-1, is EAGVVQSPRYKIIEKKQPVAFWCNPISGHNTLYWYLQNLGQGPELLIRYENEEAVDDSQLPKDRFSAERLKGVDSTLKIQPAELGDSAVYLCASSPQDGSEQFFGPGTRLTVL.

This clonotype is labeled as medium-sized (0.01 to 0.1%). CDR3 in amino acids: CASSEIGLDTQYF. CDR3 nucleotide sequence: TGCGCCAGCAGTGAAATAGGACTCGATACGCAGTATTTT. J is TRBJ2-3 and V is TRBV10-1; possible D gene TRBD2, 5 bases. The V and J ends lost 3 bases and 6 bases respectively, with 10 bases between them. The CDR3 has 13 amino acids. Germline V gives CDR1 WNHNN, CDR2 SYGVQD (reference sequence).

V and J are TRBV4-1 and TRBJ2-2, with D tentatively TRBD2 (5 bases). Trimming pared 2 bases from V and 0 bases from J, leaving 13 bases between. CDR3 length: 17 amino acids. Per germline, CDR1 MGHRA and CDR2 YSYEKL. CDR3 sequence (DNA): TGCGCCAGCAGCCAAATACGGGAACTTGCGAACACCGGGGAGCTGTTTTTT. It codes for CASSQIRELANTGELFF.

There are a few counts of this clonotype. The chain is built from TRBV11-2 and TRBJ1-5; TRBD1 is a possible D gene (6 bases). V lost 1 base to trimming and J lost 2 bases, with 12 bases between them. The CDR3 consists of 16 residues. CDR1 and CDR2 (germline): SGHAT, FQNNGV. The CDR3 protein is CASSLVSGAGNQPQHF. The CDR3 DNA is TGTGCCAGCAGCTTAGTTTCGGGGGCGGGCAATCAGCCCCAGCATTTT.

By sample share, this clonotype is medium-sized (0.01 to 0.1%). The genes are TRBV6-5 and TRBJ2-5; the D is unclear. Looked up from germline, CDR1 is MNHEY and CDR2 is SVGAGI. The length of the CDR3 is 15 residues. With 0 bases removed from V and 4 bases from J, the gap between germline ends came to 12 bases. CDR3 residues: CASSYSRFGVETQYF. The CDR3 region has the DNA TGTGCCAGCAGTTACTCGAGATTCGGAGTAGAGACCCAGTACTTC.

The rearrangement joins TRBV24-1 to TRBJ2-1; TRBD2 aligns across 11 bases. With 0 bases clipped from V and 2 bases from J, the junction kept 2 bases outside the gene matches. From germline, CDR1 is KGHDR and CDR2 SFDVKD. CDR3 length: 17 residues. CDR3 in DNA: TGTGCCACCAGTGATTTGACTAGCGGGAGCGCCTACAATGAGCAGTTCTTC. Translated: CATSDLTSGSAYNEQFF.